Detailed here is one T cell receptor beta chain. Its cognate antigen is unknown. This sample was included in a study of blood T cells in healthy people across ages. Through a sample-barcoded 5' primer and a J-beta primer mix, a second PCR was run for about 7 to 12 cycles. Unique molecular identifiers of 12 random nucleotides labeled each cDNA. Via MiXCR, TCRdb re-called the 5' RACE reads, giving one row per CDR3 protein. This table holds around 800,000 distinct CDR3 sequences, about 48% found once. Study-wide results and caveats: Per million T cells, the diversity of TCR beta decreased roughly linearly as age advanced.

The source material was blood. The clonotype comes from a man older than 75 in good health.

CDR3 protein: CASSYRKMTGENCGYTF. CDR3 in DNA: TGTGCCAGCAGTTACCGCAAAATGACCGGGGAAAATTGTGGCTACACCTTC. The rearrangement uses TRBV6-5 and TRBJ1-2; D call uncertain. Germline CDR1 reads MNHEY; CDR2 reads SVGAGI. The CDR3 extends over 17 amino acids. Trimming pared 2 bases from V and 7 bases from J, leaving 23 bases between.